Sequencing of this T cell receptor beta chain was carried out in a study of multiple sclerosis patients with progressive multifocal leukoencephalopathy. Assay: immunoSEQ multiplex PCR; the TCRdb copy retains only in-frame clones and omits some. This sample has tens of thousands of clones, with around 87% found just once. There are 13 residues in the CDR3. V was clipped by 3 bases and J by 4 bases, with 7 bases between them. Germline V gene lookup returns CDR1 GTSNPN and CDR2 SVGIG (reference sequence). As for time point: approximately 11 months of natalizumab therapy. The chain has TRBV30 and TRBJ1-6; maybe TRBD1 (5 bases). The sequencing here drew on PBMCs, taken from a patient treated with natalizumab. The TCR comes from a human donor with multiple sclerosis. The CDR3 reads CAWSRAYNSPLHF. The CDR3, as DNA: TGTGCCTGGAGCAGGGCATATAATTCACCCCTCCACTTT.